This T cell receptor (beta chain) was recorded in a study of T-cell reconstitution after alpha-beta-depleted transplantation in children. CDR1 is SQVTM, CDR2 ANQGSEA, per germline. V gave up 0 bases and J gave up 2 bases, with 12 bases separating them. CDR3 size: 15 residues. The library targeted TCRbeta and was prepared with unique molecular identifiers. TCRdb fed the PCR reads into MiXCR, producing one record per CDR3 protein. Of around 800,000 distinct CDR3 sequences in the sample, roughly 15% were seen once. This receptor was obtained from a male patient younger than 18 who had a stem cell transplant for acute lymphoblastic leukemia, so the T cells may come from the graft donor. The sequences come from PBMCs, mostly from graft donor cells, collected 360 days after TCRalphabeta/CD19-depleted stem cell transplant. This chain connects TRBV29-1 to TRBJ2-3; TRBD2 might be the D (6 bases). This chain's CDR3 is CSVEDGGALTDTQYF. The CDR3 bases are TGCAGCGTTGAAGACGGCGGGGCTCTCACAGATACGCAGTATTTT.